This T cell receptor beta chain was found in a study of blood T cell repertoires in COVID-19 (TCRdb year 2020). About the full investigation: Collaborator samples came from the United States, Italy and Spain and covered acute and convalescent phases of COVID-19. Samples were obtained from the ongoing ImmuneRACE study (first 160 participants) and from some 1,200 subjects provided by 6 global collaborators. HLA class I and class II types, where available, came from metadata supplied by the sample provider rather than from assay-based typing. Subjects who had been exposed to COVID-19, were actively infected with it, or had recovered from it provided the deeply sampled blood TCRbeta repertoires that made up the dataset. The material from the prospective study consisted of cDNA or gDNA derived from T cells, B-cell-depleted T cells, or PBMCs. Nearly every sample came with metadata listing a de-identified subject ID, COVID-19 status, age in years and sex. The repertoires were made available in a free public database intended to serve as a resource for research on the immune response to SARS-CoV-2. Points the paper makes about the study in general: How much clinical and demographic metadata was included differed by source and by participant, and the metadata was provided uncurated.

Whole blood was collected in K2EDTA tubes by collaborating institutions according to the institutions' own protocols. For TCRbeta analysis, collaborator samples were shipped as frozen whole blood, as isolated PBMCs, or as DNA extracted from either sample type. TCRbeta CDR3 regions were amplified from genomic DNA using the immunoSEQ Assay, a bias-controlled multiplex PCR. For the original study's pipeline: Within the assay, amplification of reference gene primers was used to estimate how many nucleated cells each sample contained. Sequence reads were collapsed and filtered to measure the absolute abundance of every unique TCRbeta CDR3 rearrangement. For each sample, productive Simpson clonality was calculated as the square root of Simpson's diversity index across productive rearrangements. The immuneACCESS repertoire file appears here via TCRdb, limited to in-frame rearrangements. These files lack a portion of the clones; in checked studies, under half of the deficit traces to unresolved V genes, and the cause of the others is not known. V and J calls and clone size are given by that table; D and trimming were obtained from the DNA. The sample profile shows some 250,000 clones; about 86% of them were found once. The ten top clones hold approximately 4.8% of the sample.

Trimming removed 6 bases from V and 7 bases from J; the gene matches leave 6 bases unexplained. Its CDR3 holds 13 amino acids, cysteine through phenylalanine. The sequence is cut down to CDR3 DNA, 39 bases in frame from base 1. The germline V gene provides CDR1 SGHRS and CDR2 YFSETQ. Note on this clone: Which antigen it targets is not known. Base qualities are not recorded, but no much larger clone differs from it by a single base.

Material: peripheral blood. Recombination connected TRBV5-1 to TRBJ2-1; 8 of the junction bases match TRBD1. The receptor was isolated from a man between 45 and 60 years old with active or convalescent COVID-19. The DNA sequence is as follows: TGCGCCAGCAAGGCCCAGGGGGCGAATGAGCAGTTCTTC. Translated, it reads CASKAQGANEQFF.